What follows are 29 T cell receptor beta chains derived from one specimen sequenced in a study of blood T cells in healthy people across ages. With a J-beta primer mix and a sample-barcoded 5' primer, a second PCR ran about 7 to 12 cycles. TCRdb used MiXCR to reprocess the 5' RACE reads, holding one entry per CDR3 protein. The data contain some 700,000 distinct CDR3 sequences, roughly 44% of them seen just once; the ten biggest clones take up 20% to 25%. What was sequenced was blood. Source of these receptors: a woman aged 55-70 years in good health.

The CDR3 loop is CSARTSGYYEQYF. The CDR3 nucleotides read TGCAGCGCCCGGACTAGCGGATACTACGAGCAGTACTTC. This chain links TRBV29-1 with TRBJ2-7; the match to TRBD2 covers 10 bases. V was pared by 7 bases and J by 3 bases, with 6 bases of the junction left unmatched. Looked up from germline, CDR1 is SQVTM and CDR2 is ANQGSEA. The CDR3 spans 13 residues.

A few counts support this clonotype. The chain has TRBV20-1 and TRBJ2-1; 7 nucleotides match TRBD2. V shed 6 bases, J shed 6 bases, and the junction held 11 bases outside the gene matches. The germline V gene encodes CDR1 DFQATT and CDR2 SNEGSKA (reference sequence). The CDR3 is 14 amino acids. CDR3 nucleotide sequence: TGCAGTGCCATCAGGTGGGACTATAGCAATGAGCAGTTCTTC. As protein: CSAIRWDYSNEQFF.

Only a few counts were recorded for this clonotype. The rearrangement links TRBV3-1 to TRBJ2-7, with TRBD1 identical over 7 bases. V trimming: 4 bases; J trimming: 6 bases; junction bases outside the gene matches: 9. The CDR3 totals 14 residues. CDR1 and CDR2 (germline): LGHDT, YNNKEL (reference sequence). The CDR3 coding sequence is TGTGCCAGCAGCCGACAGGGAGAAGGAGGCGAGCAGTACTTC. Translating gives CASSRQGEGGEQYF.

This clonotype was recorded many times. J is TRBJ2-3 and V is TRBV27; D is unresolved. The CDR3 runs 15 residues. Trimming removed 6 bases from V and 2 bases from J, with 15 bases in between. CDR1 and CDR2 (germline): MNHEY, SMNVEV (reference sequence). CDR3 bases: TGTGCCAGCAGCTTAAGCCGCGGCTCCACAGATACGCAGTATTTT. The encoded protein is CASSLSRGSTDTQYF.

CDR3 DNA: TGTGCCAGCAGTTTATTAGCGGGGCTCTCCTACGAGCAGTACTTC. It translates to CASSLLAGLSYEQYF. The chain recombines TRBV28 with TRBJ2-7; 8 bases match TRBD2. The V gene's germline CDR1 is MDHEN and CDR2 SYDVKM. J lost 0 bases, V lost 1 base, and 2 bases had no gene match. The CDR3 covers 15 residues.

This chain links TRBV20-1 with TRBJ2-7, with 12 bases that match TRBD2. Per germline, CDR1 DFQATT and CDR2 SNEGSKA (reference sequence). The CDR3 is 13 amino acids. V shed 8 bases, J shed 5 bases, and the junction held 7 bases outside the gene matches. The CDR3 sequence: CSFLAGGPDEQYF. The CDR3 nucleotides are TGCAGTTTTCTAGCGGGAGGGCCGGACGAGCAGTACTTC.

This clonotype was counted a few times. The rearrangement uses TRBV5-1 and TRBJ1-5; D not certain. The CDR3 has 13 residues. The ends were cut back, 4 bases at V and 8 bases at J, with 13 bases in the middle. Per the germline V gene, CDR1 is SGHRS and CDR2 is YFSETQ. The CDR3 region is CASSPSPEEPQHF. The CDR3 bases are TGCGCCAGCAGCCCGAGCCCGGAGGAGCCCCAGCATTTT.

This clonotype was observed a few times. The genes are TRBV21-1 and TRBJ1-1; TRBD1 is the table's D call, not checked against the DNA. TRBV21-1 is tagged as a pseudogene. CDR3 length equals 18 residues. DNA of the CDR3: TGTGCCAGCACCCGGTGGGGTATACAGGGGGCGATGGACACTGAAGCTTTCTTT. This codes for CASTRWGIQGAMDTEAFF.

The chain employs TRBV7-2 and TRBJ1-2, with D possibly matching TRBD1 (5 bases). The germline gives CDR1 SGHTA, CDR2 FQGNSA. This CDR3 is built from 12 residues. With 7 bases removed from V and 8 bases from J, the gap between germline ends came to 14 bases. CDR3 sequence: CASTKTGDGYTF. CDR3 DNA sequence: TGTGCCAGCACCAAAACAGGAGACGGCTACACCTTC. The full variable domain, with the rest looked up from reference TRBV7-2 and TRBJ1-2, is GAGVSQSPSNKVTEKGKDVELRCDPISGHTALYWYRQSLGQGLEFLIYFQGNSAPDKSGLPSDRFSAERTGGSVSTLTIQRTQQEDSAVYLCASTKTGDGYTFGSGTRLTVV.

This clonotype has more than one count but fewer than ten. CDR3 nucleotides: TGTGCCAGCAGGAATACAGGGGGCTCAGAGACCCAGTACTTC. This encodes CASRNTGGSETQYF. The V call is TRBV12-3 or TRBV12-4, the J call TRBJ2-7, with 9 bases that match TRBD1. The J call is doubtful: the DNA matches TRBJ2-5 better. The CDR3 is made up of 14 amino acids.

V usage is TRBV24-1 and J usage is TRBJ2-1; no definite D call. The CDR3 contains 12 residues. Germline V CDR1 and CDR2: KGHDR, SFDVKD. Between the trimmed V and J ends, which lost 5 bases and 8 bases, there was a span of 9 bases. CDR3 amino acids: CATSVHRDEQFF. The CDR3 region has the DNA TGTGCCACCAGTGTTCATCGGGATGAGCAGTTCTTC.

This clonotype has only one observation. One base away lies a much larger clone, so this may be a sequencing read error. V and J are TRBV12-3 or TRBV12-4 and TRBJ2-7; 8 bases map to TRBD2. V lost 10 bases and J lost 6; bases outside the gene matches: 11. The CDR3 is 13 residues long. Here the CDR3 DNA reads TGTGCCAACAGGCCGGGAGGGAGCTCCGAGCAGTACTTC. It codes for CANRPGGSSEQYF.

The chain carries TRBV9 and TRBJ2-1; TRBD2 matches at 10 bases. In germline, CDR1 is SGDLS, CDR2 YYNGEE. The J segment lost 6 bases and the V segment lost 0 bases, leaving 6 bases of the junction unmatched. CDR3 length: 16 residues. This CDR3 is CASSVVPSGSINEQFF. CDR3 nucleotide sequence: TGTGCCAGCAGCGTAGTTCCTAGCGGGAGTATCAATGAGCAGTTCTTC.

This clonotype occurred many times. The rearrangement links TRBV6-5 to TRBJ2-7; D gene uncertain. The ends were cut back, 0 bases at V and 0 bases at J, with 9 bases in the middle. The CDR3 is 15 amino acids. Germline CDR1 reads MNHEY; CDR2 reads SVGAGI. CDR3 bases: TGTGCCAGCAGTTACTCAAGCGCGAGCTCCTACGAGCAGTACTTC. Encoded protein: CASSYSSASSYEQYF.

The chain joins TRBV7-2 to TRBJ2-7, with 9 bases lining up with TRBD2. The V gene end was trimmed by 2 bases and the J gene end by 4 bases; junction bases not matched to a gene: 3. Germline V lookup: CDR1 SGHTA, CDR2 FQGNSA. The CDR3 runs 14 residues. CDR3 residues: CASSLSSGMYEQYF. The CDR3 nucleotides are TGTGCCAGCAGCTTATCTAGCGGGATGTACGAGCAGTACTTC.

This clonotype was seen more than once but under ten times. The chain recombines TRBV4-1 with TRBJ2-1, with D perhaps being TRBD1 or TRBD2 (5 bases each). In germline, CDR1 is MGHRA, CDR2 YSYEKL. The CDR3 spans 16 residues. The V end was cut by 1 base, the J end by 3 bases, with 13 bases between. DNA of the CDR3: TGCGCCAGCAGCCAAGGGGACCCCCAATACTACAATGAGCAGTTCTTC. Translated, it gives CASSQGDPQYYNEQFF.

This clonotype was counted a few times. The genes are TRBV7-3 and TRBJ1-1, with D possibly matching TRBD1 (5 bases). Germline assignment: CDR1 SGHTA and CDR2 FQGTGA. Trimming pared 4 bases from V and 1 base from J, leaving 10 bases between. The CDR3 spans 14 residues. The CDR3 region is CASSSSTANTEAFF. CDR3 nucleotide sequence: TGTGCCAGCAGCTCATCGACAGCGAACACTGAAGCTTTCTTT. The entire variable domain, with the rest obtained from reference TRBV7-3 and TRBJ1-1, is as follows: GAGVSQTPSNKVTEKGKYVELRCDPISGHTALYWYRQSLGQGPEFLIYFQGTGAADDSGLPNDRFFAVRPEGSVSTLKIQRTERGDSAVYLCASSSSTANTEAFFGQGTRLTVV.

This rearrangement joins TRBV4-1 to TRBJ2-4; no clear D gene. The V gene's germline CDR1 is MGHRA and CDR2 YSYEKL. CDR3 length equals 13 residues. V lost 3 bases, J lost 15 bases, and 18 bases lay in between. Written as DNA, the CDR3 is TGCGCCAGCAGCCACCCGCCTGACAATGAGCGGTACTTC. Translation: CASSHPPDNERYF.

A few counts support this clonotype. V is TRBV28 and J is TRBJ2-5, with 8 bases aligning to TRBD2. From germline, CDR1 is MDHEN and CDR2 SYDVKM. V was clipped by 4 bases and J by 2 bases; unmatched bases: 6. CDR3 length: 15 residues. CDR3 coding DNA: TGTGCCAGCAGTTCCTCGACTAGCGCACAAGAGACCCAGTACTTC. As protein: CASSSSTSAQETQYF. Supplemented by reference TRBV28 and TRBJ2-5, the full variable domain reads DVKVTQSSRYLVKRTGEKVFLECVQDMDHENMFWYRQDPGLGLRLIYFSYDVKMKEKGDIPEGYSVSREKKERFSLILESASTNQTSMYLCASSSSTSAQETQYFGPGTRLLVL.

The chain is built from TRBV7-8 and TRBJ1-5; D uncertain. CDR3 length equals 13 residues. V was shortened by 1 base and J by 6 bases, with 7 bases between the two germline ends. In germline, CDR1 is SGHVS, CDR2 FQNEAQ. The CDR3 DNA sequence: TGTGCCAGCAGCTTAGGGGGATTTCAGCCCCAGCATTTT. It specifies CASSLGGFQPQHF.

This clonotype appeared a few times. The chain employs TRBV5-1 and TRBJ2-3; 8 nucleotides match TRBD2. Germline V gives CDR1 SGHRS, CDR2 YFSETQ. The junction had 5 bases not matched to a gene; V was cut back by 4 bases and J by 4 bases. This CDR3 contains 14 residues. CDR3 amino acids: CASSVKAGADTQYF. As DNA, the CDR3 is TGCGCCAGCAGCGTTAAAGCGGGGGCAGATACGCAGTATTTT.

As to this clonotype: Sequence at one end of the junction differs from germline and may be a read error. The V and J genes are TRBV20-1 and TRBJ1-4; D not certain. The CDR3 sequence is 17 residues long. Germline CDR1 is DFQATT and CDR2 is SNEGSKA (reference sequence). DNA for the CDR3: TGCAGTGCTAGAGATTGGACGGCCGGGGAACTTAATGAAAAGCTGTTTTTT. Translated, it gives CSARDWTAGELNEKLFF.

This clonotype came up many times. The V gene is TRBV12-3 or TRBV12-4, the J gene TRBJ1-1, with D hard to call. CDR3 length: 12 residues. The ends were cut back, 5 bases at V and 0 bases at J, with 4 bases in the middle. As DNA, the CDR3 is TGTGCCAGCAGTCTGATGAACACTGAAGCTTTCTTT. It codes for CASSLMNTEAFF.

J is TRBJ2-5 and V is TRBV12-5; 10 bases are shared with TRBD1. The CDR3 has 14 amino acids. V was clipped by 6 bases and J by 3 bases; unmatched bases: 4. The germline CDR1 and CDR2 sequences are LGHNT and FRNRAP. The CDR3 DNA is TGTGCTAGTGGAACCGGGACAGGGGAAGAGACCCAGTACTTC. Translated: CASGTGTGEETQYF.

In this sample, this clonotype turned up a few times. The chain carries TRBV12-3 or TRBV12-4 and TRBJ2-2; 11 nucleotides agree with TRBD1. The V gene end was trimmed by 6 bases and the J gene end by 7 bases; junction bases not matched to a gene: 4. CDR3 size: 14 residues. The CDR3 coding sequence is TGTGCCAGCAGGGGGACAGGGGGAAACGGGGAGCTGTTTTTT. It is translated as CASRGTGGNGELFF.

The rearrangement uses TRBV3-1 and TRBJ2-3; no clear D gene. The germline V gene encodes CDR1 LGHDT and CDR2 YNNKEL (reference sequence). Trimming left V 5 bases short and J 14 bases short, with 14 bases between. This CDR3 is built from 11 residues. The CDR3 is CASSLAKRAYF. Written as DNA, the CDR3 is TGTGCCAGCAGCTTGGCGAAAAGGGCGTATTTT.

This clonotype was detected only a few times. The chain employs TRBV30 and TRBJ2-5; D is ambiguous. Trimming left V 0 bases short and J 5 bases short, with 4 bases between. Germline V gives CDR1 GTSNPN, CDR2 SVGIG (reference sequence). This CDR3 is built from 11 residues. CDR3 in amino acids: CAWSVSETQYF. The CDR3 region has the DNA TGTGCCTGGAGTGTTTCGGAGACCCAGTACTTC.

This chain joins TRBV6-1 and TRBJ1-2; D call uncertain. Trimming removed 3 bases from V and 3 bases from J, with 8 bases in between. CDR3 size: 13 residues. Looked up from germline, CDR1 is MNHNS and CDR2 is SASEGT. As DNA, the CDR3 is TGTGCCAGCAGTGAGGAGAGATACTATGGCTACACCTTC. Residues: CASSEERYYGYTF.

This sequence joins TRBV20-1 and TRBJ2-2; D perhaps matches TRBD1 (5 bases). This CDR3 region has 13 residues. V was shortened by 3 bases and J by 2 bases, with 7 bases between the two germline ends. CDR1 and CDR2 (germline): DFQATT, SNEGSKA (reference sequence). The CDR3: CSARDTNTGELFF. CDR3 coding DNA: TGCAGTGCTAGGGACACTAACACCGGGGAGCTGTTTTTT.